The 17 T cell receptor beta chains presented below share a single source sample, sequenced in a study of cytomegalovirus exposure and HLA in healthy donors. PCR primers comprised 60 Vbeta and 13 Jbeta primers. Clones were sequenced by immunoSEQ multiplex PCR, and TCRdb holds only the in-frame ones, with some missing. This sample has around 190,000 clones, with about 77% found just once. The sequenced material came from PBMCs. These receptors were taken from a man aged 55 to 70 in good health and CMV-seronegative.

The chain is built from TRBV29-1 and TRBJ2-3, with 15 bases identical to TRBD2. The CDR3 contains 15 residues. The V and J ends lost 6 bases and 5 bases, in that order; junction bases with no gene match: 6. Looked up from germline, CDR1 is SQVTM and CDR2 is ANQGSEA. The CDR3 sequence: CSVGTSGGPQDTQYF. The CDR3 DNA reads TGCAGCGTAGGGACTAGCGGGGGGCCCCAAGATACGCAGTATTTT.

This clone was picked up a small number of times. The rearrangement uses TRBV7-9 and TRBJ2-5; 8 bases fit TRBD1. Judging by the DNA end, TRBJ2-7 fits better; the J call may be wrong. The CDR3 runs to 14 residues. From germline, CDR1 is SEHNR and CDR2 FQNEAQ (reference sequence). The CDR3 region has the DNA TGTGCCAGCAGCCCCCGGGACAGGAACTACGAGCAGTACTTC. This translates into CASSPRDRNYEQYF.

The table lists this clone with a few counts. The chain couples TRBV6-5 to TRBJ1-1; 7 nucleotides line up with TRBD1. The germline CDR1 and CDR2 sequences are MNHEY and SVGAGI. V dropped 10 bases and J dropped 6; count of bases not matched to a gene: 11. The CDR3 consists of 13 residues. CDR3 protein: CATKGGSGAEAFF. The CDR3 DNA reads TGTGCCACTAAAGGGGGCTCAGGGGCTGAAGCTTTCTTT.

The CDR3 bases are TGCGCCACAGCTCAGGGGGAAGACGGCGAGCAGTACTTC. The encoded protein is CATAQGEDGEQYF. The J gene is TRBJ2-7, the V gene TRBV5-1; 7 positions agree with TRBD1. The CDR3 has 13 amino acids. The J segment lost 6 bases and the V segment lost 9 bases, leaving 12 bases of the junction unmatched. Germline V gene lookup returns CDR1 SGHRS and CDR2 YFSETQ.

The chain is built from TRBV30 and TRBJ1-6, with 8 bases aligning to TRBD1. The CDR3 covers 14 residues. In germline, CDR1 is GTSNPN, CDR2 SVGIG (reference sequence). Trimming removed 1 base from V and 7 bases from J; junction bases left unmatched: 3. The CDR3 DNA reads TGTGCCTGGAGTGCGGACAGGGAGAATTCACCCCTCCACTTT. It translates to CAWSADRENSPLHF.

The chain couples TRBV7-5 to TRBJ2-5; the D call TRBD1 from the table was never checked on the DNA. TRBV7-5 is flagged as a pseudogene. The CDR3 totals 14 residues. The CDR3 DNA sequence: TGTGCCAGAAGCTTCCACAGGGGAGCGGAGACCCAGTACTTC. The encoded protein is CARSFHRGAETQYF.

CDR3 protein: CASSADRGRSAAFF. CDR3 bases: TGTGCCAGCAGTGCGGACAGGGGGCGCAGTGCAGCTTTCTTT. This sequence joins TRBV28 and TRBJ1-1; TRBD1 agrees at 11 bases. The CDR3 spans 14 residues. Looked up from germline, CDR1 is MDHEN and CDR2 is SYDVKM. The V and J ends lost 5 bases and 10 bases, in that order; junction bases with no gene match: 9.

The chain couples TRBV2 to TRBJ2-7; D perhaps matches TRBD2 (5 bases). CDR1 and CDR2 from the germline V gene are SNHLY and FYNNEI. The CDR3 has 14 residues. V shed 10 bases and J shed 2 bases, with 18 bases lying between them. For the CDR3, the DNA is TGTGCCACCCCGAGTCGGGGTAGGACCTACGAGCAGTACTTC. Its protein is CATPSRGRTYEQYF.

This rearrangement joins TRBV4-1 to TRBJ1-1, with D perhaps TRBD1 (5 bases). This CDR3 spans 16 amino acids. The V gene's germline CDR1 is MGHRA and CDR2 YSYEKL. Trimming left V 3 bases short and J 0 bases short, with 14 bases between. The CDR3 protein is CASSQGGFVMNTEAFF. The CDR3 DNA reads as TGCGCCAGCAGCCAGGGGGGGTTCGTAATGAACACTGAAGCTTTCTTT.

This clone was recorded a few times. The rearrangement links TRBV6-4 to TRBJ2-7; 7 bases agree with TRBD1. CDR3 length: 14 residues. V trimming: 6 bases; J trimming: 3 bases; junction bases outside the gene matches: 8. The germline CDR1 and CDR2 sequences are MRHNA and SNTAGT. As DNA, the CDR3 is TGTGCCAGCAGCCTAGGGGGCGCTGGCTACGAGCAGTACTTC. It encodes CASSLGGAGYEQYF.

The chain combines TRBV29-1 with TRBJ2-5; 7 positions match TRBD1. CDR1 is SQVTM, CDR2 ANQGSEA, per germline. V gave up 7 bases and J gave up 5 bases; unmatched junction bases: 7. This CDR3 has 12 amino acids. This chain's CDR3 is CSGNRGQETQYF. CDR3 nucleotide sequence: TGCAGCGGGAACCGGGGACAGGAGACCCAGTACTTC.

The genes are TRBV10-3 and TRBJ2-5; D perhaps matches TRBD1 (5 bases). Germline V gives CDR1 ENHRY, CDR2 SYGVKD. Trimming removed 4 bases from V and 1 base from J, with 10 bases in between. CDR3 length: 14 residues. The CDR3 region is CAISVRGSQETQYF. The CDR3 bases are TGTGCCATCAGTGTTAGGGGTTCCCAAGAGACCCAGTACTTC.

The V call is TRBV6-6, the J call TRBJ1-5; 7 nucleotides match TRBD1. The CDR3 has 15 amino acids. The junction had 7 bases not matched to a gene; V was cut back by 4 bases and J by 4 bases. CDR1 is MNHNY and CDR2 is SVGAGI in the germline V gene (reference sequence). CDR3 sequence (DNA): TGTGCCAGCAGTTCGAGGACAGGAAGAAATCAGCCCCAGCATTTT. It is translated as CASSSRTGRNQPQHF.

This chain links TRBV6-5 with TRBJ2-1; D is possibly TRBD2 (6 bases). Deletions cut 8 bases from V and 1 base from J, with 12 bases between. The CDR3 extends over 14 amino acids. Germline CDR1 is MNHEY and CDR2 is SVGAGI. CDR3 coding DNA: TGTGCCAGCCGAGACGGGACTTCCTACAATGAGCAGTTCTTC. Its protein product is CASRDGTSYNEQFF.

The chain combines TRBV7-9 with TRBJ1-5, with D possibly being TRBD1 (6 bases). CDR1 and CDR2 (germline): SEHNR, FQNEAQ (reference sequence). Trimming stripped 1 base from V and 3 bases from J, with 19 bases between. The CDR3 length is 18 residues. The CDR3 here is CASSLVPSETGPNQPQHF. The DNA for the CDR3 is TGTGCCAGCAGCTTAGTTCCCAGTGAGACAGGCCCCAATCAGCCCCAGCATTTT.

This clone was observed a few times. The genes are TRBV6-1 and TRBJ2-5; 8 positions match TRBD1. The end of the DNA is better explained by TRBJ2-7, so the J call may be wrong. The CDR3 has 14 residues. CDR1 MNHNS and CDR2 SASEGT come from the germline V gene. The DNA for the CDR3 is TGTGCCAGCGGCTCTAGGACAGGGATTCACGAGCAGTACTTC. This sequence encodes CASGSRTGIHEQYF.

The V and J genes are TRBV6-5 and TRBJ2-7; 7 bases map to TRBD1. Per the germline V gene, CDR1 is MNHEY and CDR2 is SVGAGI. CDR3 length: 15 amino acids. V lost 0 bases to trimming and J lost 0 bases; unmatched junction nucleotides: 2. The CDR3 DNA sequence: TGTGCCAGCAGTTACTCCGGGACAGTCTCCTACGAGCAGTACTTC. This translates into CASSYSGTVSYEQYF.